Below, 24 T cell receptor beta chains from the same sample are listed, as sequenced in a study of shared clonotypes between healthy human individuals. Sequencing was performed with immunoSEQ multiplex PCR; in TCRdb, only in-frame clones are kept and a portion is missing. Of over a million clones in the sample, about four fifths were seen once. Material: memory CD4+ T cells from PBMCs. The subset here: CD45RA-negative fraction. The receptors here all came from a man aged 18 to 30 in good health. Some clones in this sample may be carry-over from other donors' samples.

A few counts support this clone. The chain's CDR3 is CASSQDEDRGETEAFF. In nucleotides, the CDR3 is TGTGCCAGCAGCCAAGACGAGGACAGGGGTGAAACTGAAGCTTTCTTT. This chain connects TRBV4-2 to TRBJ1-1; TRBD1 agrees at 9 bases. V lost 0 bases, J lost 5 bases, and 7 bases stayed unmatched. Per germline, CDR1 LGHNA and CDR2 YNFKEQ. CDR3 size: 16 residues.

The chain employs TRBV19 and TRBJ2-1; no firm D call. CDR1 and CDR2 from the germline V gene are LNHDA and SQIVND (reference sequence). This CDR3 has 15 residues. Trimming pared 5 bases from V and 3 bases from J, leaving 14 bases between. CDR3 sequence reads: CASSAQIGSYNEQFF. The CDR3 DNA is TGTGCCAGTAGTGCCCAAATCGGTAGCTACAATGAGCAGTTCTTC.

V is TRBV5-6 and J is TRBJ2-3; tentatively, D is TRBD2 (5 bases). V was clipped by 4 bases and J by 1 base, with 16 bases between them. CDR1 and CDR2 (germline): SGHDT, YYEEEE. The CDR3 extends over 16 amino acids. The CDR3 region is CASSAGITERTDTQYF. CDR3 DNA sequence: TGTGCCAGCAGCGCCGGGATTACCGAGCGCACAGATACGCAGTATTTT.

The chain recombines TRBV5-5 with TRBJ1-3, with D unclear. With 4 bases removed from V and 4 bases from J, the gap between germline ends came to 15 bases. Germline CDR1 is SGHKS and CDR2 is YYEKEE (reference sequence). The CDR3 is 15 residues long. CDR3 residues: CASSLVAGLGNTIYF. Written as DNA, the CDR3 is TGTGCCAGCAGCCTAGTGGCCGGGCTAGGAAACACCATATATTTT.

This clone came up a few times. The CDR3 DNA is TGTGCCAGCACGTGGACACTTGGTCAGCCCCAGCATTTT. Its translation is CASTWTLGQPQHF. This chain connects TRBV28 to TRBJ1-5; D possibly corresponds to TRBD1 (5 bases). Germline V CDR1 and CDR2: MDHEN, SYDVKM. This CDR3 is built from 13 residues. Trimming shortened V by 7 bases and J by 6 bases, and 13 bases separated the two germline ends. Supplemented by reference TRBV28 and TRBJ1-5, the full variable domain reads DVKVTQSSRYLVKRTGEKVFLECVQDMDHENMFWYRQDPGLGLRLIYFSYDVKMKEKGDIPEGYSVSREKKERFSLILESASTNQTSMYLCASTWTLGQPQHFGDGTRLSIL.

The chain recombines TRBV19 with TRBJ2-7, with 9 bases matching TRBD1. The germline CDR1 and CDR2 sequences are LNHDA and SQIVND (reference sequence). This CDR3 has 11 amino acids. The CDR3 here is CATGQGYEQYF. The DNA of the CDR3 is TGTGCTACGGGACAGGGCTACGAGCAGTACTTC.

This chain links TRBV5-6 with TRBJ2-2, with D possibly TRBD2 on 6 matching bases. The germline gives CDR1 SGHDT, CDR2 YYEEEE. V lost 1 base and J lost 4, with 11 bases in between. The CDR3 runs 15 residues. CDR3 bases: TGTGCCAGCAGCTTGCGGGGGTCGACCACCGGGGAGCTGTTTTTT. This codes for CASSLRGSTTGELFF.

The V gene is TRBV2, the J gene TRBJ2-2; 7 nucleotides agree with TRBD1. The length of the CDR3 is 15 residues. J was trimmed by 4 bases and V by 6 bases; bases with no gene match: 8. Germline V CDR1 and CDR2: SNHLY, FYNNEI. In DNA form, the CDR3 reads TGTGCCAGCAGGGAAAGGGGGCTAGGCACCGGGGAGCTGTTTTTT. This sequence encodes CASRERGLGTGELFF.

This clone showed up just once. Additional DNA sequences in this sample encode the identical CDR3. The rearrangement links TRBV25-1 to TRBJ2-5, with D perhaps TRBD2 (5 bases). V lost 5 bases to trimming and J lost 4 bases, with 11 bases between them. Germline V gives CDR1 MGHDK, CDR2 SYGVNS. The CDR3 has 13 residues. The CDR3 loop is CASSHDRGETQYF. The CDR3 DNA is TGTGCCAGCAGTCACGACCGGGGAGAGACCCAGTACTTC.

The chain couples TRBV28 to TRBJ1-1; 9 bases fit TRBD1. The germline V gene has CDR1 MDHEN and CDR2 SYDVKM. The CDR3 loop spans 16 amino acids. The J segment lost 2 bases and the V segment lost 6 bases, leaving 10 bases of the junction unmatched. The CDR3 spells CASRSSPGQGNTEAFF. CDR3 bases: TGTGCCAGCAGATCGAGCCCGGGACAGGGAAACACTGAAGCTTTCTTT.

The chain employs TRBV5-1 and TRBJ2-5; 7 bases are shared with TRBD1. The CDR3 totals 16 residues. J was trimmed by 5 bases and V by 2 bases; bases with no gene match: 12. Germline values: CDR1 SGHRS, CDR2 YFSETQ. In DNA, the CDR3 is TGCGCCAGCAGCTTTTTGGAACCAGGGGGTGATGAGACCCAGTACTTC. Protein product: CASSFLEPGGDETQYF.

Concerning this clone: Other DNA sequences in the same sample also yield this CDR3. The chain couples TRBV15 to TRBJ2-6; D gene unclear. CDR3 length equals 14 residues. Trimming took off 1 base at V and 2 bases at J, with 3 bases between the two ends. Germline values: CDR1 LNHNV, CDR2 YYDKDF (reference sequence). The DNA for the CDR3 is TGTGCCACCAGCAGAGGGGCTGGGGCCAACGTCCTGACTTTC. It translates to CATSRGAGANVLTF. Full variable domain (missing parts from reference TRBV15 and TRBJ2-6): DAMVIQNPRYQVTQFGKPVTLSCSQTLNHNVMYWYQQKSSQAPKLLFHYYDKDFNNEADTPDNFQSRRPNTSFCFLDIRSPGLGDTAMYLCATSRGAGANVLTFGAGSRLTVL.

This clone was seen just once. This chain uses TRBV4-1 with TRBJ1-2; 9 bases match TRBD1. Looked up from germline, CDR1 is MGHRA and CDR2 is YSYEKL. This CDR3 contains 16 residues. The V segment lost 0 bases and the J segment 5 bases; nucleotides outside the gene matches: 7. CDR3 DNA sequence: TGCGCCAGCAGCCAAGACCCCGGACAGGGGATATATGGCTACACCTTC. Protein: CASSQDPGQGIYGYTF.

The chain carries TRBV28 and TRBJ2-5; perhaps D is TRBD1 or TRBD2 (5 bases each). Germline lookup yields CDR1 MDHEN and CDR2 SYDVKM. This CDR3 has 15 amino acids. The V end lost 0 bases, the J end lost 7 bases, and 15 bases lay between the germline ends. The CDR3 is CASSLWGRERRTQYF. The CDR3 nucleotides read TGTGCCAGCAGTTTATGGGGACGAGAACGGCGGACCCAGTACTTC.

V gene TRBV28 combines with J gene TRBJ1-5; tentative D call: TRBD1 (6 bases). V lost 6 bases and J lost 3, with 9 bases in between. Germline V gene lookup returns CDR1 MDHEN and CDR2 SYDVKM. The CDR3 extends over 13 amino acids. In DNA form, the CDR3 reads TGTGCCAGCAGATGGGGGCTCAATCAGCCCCAGCATTTT. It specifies CASRWGLNQPQHF. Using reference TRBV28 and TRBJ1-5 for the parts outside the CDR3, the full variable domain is DVKVTQSSRYLVKRTGEKVFLECVQDMDHENMFWYRQDPGLGLRLIYFSYDVKMKEKGDIPEGYSVSREKKERFSLILESASTNQTSMYLCASRWGLNQPQHFGDGTRLSIL.

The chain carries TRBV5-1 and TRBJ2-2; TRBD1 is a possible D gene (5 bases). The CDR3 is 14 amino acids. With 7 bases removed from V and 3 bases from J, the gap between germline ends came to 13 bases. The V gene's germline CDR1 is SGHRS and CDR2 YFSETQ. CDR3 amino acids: CASALDTHTGELFF. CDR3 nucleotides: TGCGCCAGCGCGCTGGACACCCACACCGGGGAGCTGTTTTTT.

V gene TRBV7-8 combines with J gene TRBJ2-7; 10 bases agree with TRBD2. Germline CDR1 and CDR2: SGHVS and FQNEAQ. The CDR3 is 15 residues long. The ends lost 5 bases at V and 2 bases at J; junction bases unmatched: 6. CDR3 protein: CASSTTSGSTYEQYF. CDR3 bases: TGTGCCAGCAGCACGACTAGCGGGTCCACCTACGAGCAGTACTTC.

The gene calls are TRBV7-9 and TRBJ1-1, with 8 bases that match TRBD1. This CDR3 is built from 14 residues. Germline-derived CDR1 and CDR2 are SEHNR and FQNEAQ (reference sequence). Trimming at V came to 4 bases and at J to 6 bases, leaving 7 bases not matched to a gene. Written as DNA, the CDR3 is TGTGCCAGCAGCTCGGACAGGGCTACTGCTGAAGCTTTCTTT. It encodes CASSSDRATAEAFF.

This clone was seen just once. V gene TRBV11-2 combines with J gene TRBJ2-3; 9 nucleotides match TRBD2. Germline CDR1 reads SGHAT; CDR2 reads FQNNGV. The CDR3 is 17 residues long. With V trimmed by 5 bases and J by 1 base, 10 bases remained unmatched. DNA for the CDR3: TGTGCCAGCAGCCCCCGATCGGCGGGAGGGGGCACAGATACGCAGTATTTT. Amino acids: CASSPRSAGGGTDTQYF.

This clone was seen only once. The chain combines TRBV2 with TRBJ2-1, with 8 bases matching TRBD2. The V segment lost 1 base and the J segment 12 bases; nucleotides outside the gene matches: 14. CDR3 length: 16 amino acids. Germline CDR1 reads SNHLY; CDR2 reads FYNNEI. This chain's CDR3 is CASSEVRLAGPAPQFF. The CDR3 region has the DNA TGTGCCAGCAGTGAAGTCAGGCTAGCGGGCCCCGCCCCGCAGTTCTTC.

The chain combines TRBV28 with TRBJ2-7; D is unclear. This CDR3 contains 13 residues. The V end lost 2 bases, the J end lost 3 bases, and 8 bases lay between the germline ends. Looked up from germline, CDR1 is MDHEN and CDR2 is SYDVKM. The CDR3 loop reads CASSLTGDYEQYF. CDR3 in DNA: TGTGCCAGCAGTTTAACTGGGGACTACGAGCAGTACTTC.

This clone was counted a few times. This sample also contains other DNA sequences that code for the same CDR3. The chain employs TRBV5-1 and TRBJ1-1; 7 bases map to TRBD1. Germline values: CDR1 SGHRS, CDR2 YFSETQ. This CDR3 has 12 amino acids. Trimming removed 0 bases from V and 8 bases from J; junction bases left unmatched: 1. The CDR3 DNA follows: TGCGCCAGCAGCTTGGAACAGGGGGAAGCTTTCTTT. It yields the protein CASSLEQGEAFF.

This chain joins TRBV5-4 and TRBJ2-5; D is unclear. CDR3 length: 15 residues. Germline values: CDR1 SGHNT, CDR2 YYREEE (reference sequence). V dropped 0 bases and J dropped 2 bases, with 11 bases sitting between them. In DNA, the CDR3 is TGTGCCAGCAGCTTGGTAGCAGACTTACAAGAGACCCAGTACTTC. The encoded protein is CASSLVADLQETQYF.

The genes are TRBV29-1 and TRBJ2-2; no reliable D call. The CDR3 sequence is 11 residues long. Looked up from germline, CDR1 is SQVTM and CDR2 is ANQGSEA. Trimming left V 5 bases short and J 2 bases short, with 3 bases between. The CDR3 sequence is CSVTNTGELFF. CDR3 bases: TGCAGCGTTACTAACACCGGGGAGCTGTTTTTT.